These 7 T cell receptor beta chains were sequenced from one sample in a study of blood T cell repertoires in COVID-19. Some clones are missing from TCRdb's copy, which holds only in-frame ones; the method was immunoSEQ multiplex PCR. The data hold about 140,000 clones, with about 83% observed a single time. Sequencing input: peripheral blood. The receptors come from a man aged 45-65 years with acute or convalescent COVID-19.

This rearrangement joins TRBV14 to TRBJ1-1, with a weak D call TRBD1 (6 bases). The V end was cut by 4 bases, the J end by 2 bases, with 20 bases between. The CDR3 totals 17 residues. Germline-derived CDR1 and CDR2 are SGHDN and FVKESK. CDR3 DNA sequence: TGTGCCAGCAGCCCCCACAAACAGGGTAGTATAAACACTGAAGCTTTCTTT. This codes for CASSPHKQGSINTEAFF.

This chain connects TRBV5-5 to TRBJ1-4; D possibly corresponds to TRBD1 (6 bases). The CDR3 runs 14 residues. V dropped 0 bases and J dropped 8 bases, with 11 bases sitting between them. CDR1 is SGHKS, CDR2 YYEKEE, per germline (reference sequence). The CDR3 nucleotides read TGTGCCAGCAGCTTGGACAGGGTTGTCGAAAAACTGTTTTTT. Protein: CASSLDRVVEKLFF.

The gene calls are TRBV12-3 or TRBV12-4 and TRBJ2-3; TRBD2 aligns across 9 bases. V lost 10 bases to trimming and J lost 1 base; unmatched junction nucleotides: 3. The length of the CDR3 is 13 residues. The CDR3 DNA reads TGTGCCACCAGGACTAGCGGCACAGATACGCAGTATTTT. This translates into CATRTSGTDTQYF.

This clone was observed a single time. The J gene is TRBJ2-7, the V gene TRBV6-5, with 8 nucleotides matching TRBD1. Germline V lookup: CDR1 MNHEY, CDR2 SVGAGI. This CDR3 region has 16 residues. Unmatched junction bases numbered 6, after V lost 0 bases and J lost 2 bases. The CDR3 sequence is CASSYSSTGGTYEQYF. CDR3 DNA: TGTGCCAGCAGTTACTCATCCACAGGGGGGACCTACGAGCAGTACTTC.

This chain uses TRBV5-8 with TRBJ1-5; D gene ambiguous. This CDR3 region has 16 residues. Germline V gives CDR1 SGHTS, CDR2 YDEGEE. V was clipped by 4 bases and J by 3 bases, with 17 bases between them. The CDR3 bases are TGTGCCAGCAGCCAAGAATCCGGGGTGACCAATCAGCCCCAGCATTTT. This translates into CASSQESGVTNQPQHF.

In this sample, this clone turned up a few times. This sequence joins TRBV20-1 and TRBJ1-2; D unresolved. This CDR3 has 11 residues. Germline V gene data show CDR1 as DFQATT and CDR2 as SNEGSKA (reference sequence). Trimming stripped 6 bases from V and 7 bases from J, with 12 bases between. Here the CDR3 reads CSAPVLSGYTF. CDR3 sequence (DNA): TGCAGTGCCCCAGTGTTGTCTGGCTACACCTTC.

This clone was counted only a few times. The rearrangement links TRBV27 to TRBJ1-6; D perhaps matches TRBD1 (5 bases). The CDR3 runs 17 residues. The germline gives CDR1 MNHEY, CDR2 SMNVEV (reference sequence). Between the trimmed V and J ends, which lost 5 bases and 6 bases, there was a span of 20 bases. The CDR3 loop reads CASSVSGVTGRNSPLHF. The CDR3 DNA follows: TGTGCCAGCAGTGTTTCGGGGGTGACCGGCCGTAATTCACCCCTCCACTTT.